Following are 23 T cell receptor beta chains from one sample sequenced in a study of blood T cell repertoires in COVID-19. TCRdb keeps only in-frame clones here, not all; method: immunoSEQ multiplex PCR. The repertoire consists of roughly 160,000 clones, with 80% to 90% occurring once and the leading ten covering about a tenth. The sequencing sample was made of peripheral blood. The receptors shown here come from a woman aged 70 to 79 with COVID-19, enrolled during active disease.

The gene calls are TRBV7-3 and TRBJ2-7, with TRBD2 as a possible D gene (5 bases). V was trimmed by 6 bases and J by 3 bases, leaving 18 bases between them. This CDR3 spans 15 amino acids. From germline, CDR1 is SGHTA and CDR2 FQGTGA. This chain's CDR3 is CASSLDTGSRYEQYF. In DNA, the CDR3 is TGTGCCAGCAGTTTAGATACGGGGTCGCGCTACGAGCAGTACTTC.

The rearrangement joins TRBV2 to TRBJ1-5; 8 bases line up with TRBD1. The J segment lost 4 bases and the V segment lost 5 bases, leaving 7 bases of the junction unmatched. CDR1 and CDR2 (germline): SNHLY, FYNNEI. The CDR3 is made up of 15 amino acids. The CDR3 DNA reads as TGTGCCAGCAGTACTTCCGGGACAGGTAATCAGCCCCAGCATTTT. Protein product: CASSTSGTGNQPQHF.

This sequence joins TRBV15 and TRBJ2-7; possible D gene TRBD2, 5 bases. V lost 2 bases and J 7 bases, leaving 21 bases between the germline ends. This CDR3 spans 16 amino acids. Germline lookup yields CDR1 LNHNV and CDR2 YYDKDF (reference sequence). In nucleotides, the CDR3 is TGTGCCACCAGCAGAAGAGGGAATTCCCCTTTAGGGGAGCAGTACTTC. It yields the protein CATSRRGNSPLGEQYF.

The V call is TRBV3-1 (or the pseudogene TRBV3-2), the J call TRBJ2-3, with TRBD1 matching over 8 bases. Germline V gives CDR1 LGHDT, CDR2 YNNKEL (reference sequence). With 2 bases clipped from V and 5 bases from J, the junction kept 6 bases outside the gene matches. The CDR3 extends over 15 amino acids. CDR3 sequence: CASSQRDRRGDTQYF. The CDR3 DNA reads TGTGCCAGCAGCCAACGGGACAGGAGGGGAGATACGCAGTATTTT.

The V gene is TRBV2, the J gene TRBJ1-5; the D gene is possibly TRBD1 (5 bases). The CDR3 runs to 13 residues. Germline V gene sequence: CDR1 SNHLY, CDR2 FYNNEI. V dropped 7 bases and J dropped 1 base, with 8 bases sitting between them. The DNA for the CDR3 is TGTGCCAGCATGCCAGGGAGCAATCAGCCCCAGCATTTT. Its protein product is CASMPGSNQPQHF. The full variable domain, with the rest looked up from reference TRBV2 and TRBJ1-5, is EPEVTQTPSHQVTQMGQEVILRCVPISNHLYFYWYRQILGQKVEFLVSFYNNEISEKSEIFDDQFSVERPDGSNFTLKIRSTKLEDSAMYFCASMPGSNQPQHFGDGTRLSIL.

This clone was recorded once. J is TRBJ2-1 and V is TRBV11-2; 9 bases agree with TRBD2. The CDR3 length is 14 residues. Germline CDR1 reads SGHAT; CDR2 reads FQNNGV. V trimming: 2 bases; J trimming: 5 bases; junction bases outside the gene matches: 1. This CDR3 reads CASSLTSGHNEQFF. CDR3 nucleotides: TGTGCCAGCAGCTTAACTAGCGGGCACAATGAGCAGTTCTTC.

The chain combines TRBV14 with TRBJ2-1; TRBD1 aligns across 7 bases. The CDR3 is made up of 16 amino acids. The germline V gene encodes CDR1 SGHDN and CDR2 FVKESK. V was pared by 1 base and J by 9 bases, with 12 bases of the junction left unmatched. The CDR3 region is CASSQGPGQWVGEQFF. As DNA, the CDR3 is TGTGCCAGCAGCCAAGGACCGGGACAGTGGGTCGGTGAGCAGTTCTTC.

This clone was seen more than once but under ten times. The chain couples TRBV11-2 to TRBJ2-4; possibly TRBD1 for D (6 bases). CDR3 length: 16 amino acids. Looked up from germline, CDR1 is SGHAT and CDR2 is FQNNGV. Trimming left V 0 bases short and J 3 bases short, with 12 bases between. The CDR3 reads CASSLDTGLGKNIQYF. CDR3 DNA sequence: TGTGCCAGCAGCTTAGATACAGGGTTGGGCAAAAACATTCAGTACTTC.

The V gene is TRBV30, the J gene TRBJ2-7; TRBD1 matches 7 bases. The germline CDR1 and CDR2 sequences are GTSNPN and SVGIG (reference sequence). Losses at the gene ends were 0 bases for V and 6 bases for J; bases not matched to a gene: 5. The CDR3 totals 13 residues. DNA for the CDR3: TGTGCCTGGAGTGTTGGGACAGTGCTCGAGCAGTACTTC. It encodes CAWSVGTVLEQYF. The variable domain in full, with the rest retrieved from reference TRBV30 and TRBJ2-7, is SQTIHQWPATLVQPVGSPLSLECTVEGTSNPNLYWYRQAAGRGLQLLFYSVGIGQISSEVPQNLSASRPQDRQFILSSKKLLLSDSGFYLCAWSVGTVLEQYFGPGTRLTVT.

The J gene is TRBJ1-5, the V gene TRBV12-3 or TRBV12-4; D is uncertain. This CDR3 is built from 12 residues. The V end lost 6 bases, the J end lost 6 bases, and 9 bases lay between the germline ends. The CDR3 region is CASSKSRQPQHF. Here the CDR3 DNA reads TGTGCCAGCAGCAAGTCGCGTCAGCCCCAGCATTTT.

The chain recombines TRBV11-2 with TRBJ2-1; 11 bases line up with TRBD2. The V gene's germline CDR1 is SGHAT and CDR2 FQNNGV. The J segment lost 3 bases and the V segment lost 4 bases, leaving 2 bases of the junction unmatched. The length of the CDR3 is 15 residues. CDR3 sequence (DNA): TGTGCCAGCAGCTCCGGGACTAGCGGCTACAATGAGCAGTTCTTC. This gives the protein CASSSGTSGYNEQFF.

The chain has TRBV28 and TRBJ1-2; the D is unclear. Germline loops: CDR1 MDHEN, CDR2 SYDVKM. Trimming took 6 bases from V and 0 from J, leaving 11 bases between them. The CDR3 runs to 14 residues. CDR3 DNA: TGTGCCAGCAGCTGGAGATCAGCTAACTATGGCTACACCTTC. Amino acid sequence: CASSWRSANYGYTF.

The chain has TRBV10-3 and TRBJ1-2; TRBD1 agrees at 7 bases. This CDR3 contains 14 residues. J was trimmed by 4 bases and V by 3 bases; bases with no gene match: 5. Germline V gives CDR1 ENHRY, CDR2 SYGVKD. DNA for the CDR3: TGTGCCATCAGTGATCCCAGGGACAGCTATGGCTACACCTTC. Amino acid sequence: CAISDPRDSYGYTF.

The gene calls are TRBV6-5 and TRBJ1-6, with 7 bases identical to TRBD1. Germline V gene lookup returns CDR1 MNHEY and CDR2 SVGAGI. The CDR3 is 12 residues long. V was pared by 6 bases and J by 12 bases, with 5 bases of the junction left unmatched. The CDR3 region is CASRPTGLPLHF. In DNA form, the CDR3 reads TGTGCCAGCAGACCGACAGGGCTACCCCTCCACTTT.

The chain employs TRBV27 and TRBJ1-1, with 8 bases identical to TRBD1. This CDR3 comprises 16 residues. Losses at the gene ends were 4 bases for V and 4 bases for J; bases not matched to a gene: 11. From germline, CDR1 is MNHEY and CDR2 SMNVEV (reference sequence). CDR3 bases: TGTGCCAGCAGTTCCCGGGACAGGAAGGACGGCACTGAAGCTTTCTTT. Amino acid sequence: CASSSRDRKDGTEAFF.

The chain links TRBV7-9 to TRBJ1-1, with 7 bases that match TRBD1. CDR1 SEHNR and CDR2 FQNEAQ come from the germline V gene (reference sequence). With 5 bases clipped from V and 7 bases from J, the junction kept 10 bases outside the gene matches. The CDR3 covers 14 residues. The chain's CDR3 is CASSLTRDSDEAFF. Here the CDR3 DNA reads TGTGCCAGCAGCCTCACCCGGGACAGCGATGAAGCTTTCTTT.

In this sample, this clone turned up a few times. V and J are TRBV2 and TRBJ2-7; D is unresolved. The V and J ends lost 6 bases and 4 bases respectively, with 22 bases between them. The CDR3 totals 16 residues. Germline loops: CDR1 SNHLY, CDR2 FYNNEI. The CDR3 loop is CASSKMPGPVGYEQYF. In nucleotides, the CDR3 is TGTGCCAGCAGCAAAATGCCTGGGCCAGTTGGATACGAGCAGTACTTC.

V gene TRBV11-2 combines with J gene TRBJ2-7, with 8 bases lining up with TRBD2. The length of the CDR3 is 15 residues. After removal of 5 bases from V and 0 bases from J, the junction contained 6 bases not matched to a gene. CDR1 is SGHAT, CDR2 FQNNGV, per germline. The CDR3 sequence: CASSTTGGSSYEQYF. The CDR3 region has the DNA TGTGCCAGCAGCACCACGGGGGGGAGCTCCTACGAGCAGTACTTC.

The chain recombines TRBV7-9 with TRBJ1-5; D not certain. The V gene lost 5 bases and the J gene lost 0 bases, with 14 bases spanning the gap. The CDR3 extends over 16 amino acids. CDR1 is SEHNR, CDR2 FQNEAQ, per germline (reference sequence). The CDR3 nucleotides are TGTGCCAGCAGCCCCGGAGCTACTTATAGCAATCAGCCCCAGCATTTT. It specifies CASSPGATYSNQPQHF. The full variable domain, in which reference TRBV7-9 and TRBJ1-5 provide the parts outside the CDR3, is DTGVSQNPRHKITKRGQNVTFRCDPISEHNRLYWYRQTLGQGPEFLTYFQNEAQLEKSRLLSDRFSAERPKGSFSTLEIQRTEQGDSAMYLCASSPGATYSNQPQHFGDGTRLSIL.

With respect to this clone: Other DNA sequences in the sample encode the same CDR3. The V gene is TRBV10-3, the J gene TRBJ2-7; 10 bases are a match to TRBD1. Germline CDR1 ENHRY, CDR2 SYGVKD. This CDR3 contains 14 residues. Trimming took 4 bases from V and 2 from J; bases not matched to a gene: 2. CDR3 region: CAISGGQGAYEQYF. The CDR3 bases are TGTGCCATCAGTGGTGGACAGGGGGCCTACGAGCAGTACTTC.

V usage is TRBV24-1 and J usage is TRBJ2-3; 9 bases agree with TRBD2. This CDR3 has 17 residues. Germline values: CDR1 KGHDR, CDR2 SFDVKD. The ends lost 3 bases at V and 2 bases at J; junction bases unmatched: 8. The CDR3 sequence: CATSDGRGGPNTDTQYF. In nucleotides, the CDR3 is TGTGCCACCAGTGATGGGCGGGGGGGACCAAACACAGATACGCAGTATTTT.

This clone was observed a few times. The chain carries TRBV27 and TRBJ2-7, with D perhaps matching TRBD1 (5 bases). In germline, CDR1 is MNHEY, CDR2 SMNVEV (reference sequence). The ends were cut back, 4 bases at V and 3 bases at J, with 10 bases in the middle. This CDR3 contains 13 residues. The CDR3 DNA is TGTGCCAGCAGTTCGGGTCAGGGCTACGAGCAGTACTTC. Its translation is CASSSGQGYEQYF.

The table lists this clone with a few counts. This chain's CDR3 is CASSPDRVGNSPLHF. For the CDR3, the DNA is TGTGCCAGCAGTCCCGACAGGGTCGGTAATTCACCCCTCCACTTT. The rearrangement joins TRBV27 to TRBJ1-6; 7 bases agree with TRBD1. Germline V gene sequence: CDR1 MNHEY, CDR2 SMNVEV (reference sequence). The CDR3 is 15 amino acids. Trimming at V came to 5 bases and at J to 6 bases, leaving 7 bases not matched to a gene.